What follows describes a single T cell receptor (beta chain). It was RNA transcripts that yielded the amplified TCR beta CDR3 regions. The study used the HTBI primer set for a first-round RT-PCR of the TCR CDR3. From the multiplex PCR reads, TCRdb called clonotypes with MiXCR, one entry per CDR3 protein. The sample yields fewer than 850,000 distinct CDR3 sequences, roughly 17% seen once. This sample is drawn from a study of T cells in Graves' hyperthyroidism and ophthalmopathy. The CDR3 totals 15 residues. The germline V and J ends were trimmed by 4 bases and 4 bases, with 15 bases remaining between them. The V gene's germline CDR1 is SGDLS and CDR2 YYNGEE.

Sequenced sample: blood. The source is a man aged 45-60 years with Graves' hyperthyroidism. This rearrangement joins TRBV9 to TRBJ2-1; weak D call: TRBD2 (5 bases). Here the CDR3 reads CASSPSPNEYNEQFF. CDR3 DNA: TGTGCCAGCAGCCCTAGCCCAAATGAATACAATGAGCAGTTCTTC.